Presented here are 29 T cell receptor beta chains from one specimen sequenced in a study of blood T cell repertoires in COVID-19. Sequencing was performed with immunoSEQ multiplex PCR; in TCRdb, only in-frame clones are kept and a portion is missing. Of some 45,000 clones listed, roughly 82% are singletons. Sequencing input: peripheral blood. These receptors all come from a woman aged 55-69 years with acute or convalescent COVID-19.

V and J are TRBV18 and TRBJ2-7; possibly TRBD1 for D (6 bases). Germline CDR1 KGHSH, CDR2 LQKENI. The V end lost 0 bases, the J end lost 1 base, and 10 bases lay between the germline ends. This CDR3 has 15 residues. DNA of the CDR3: TGTGCCAGCTCACCACCTGGGACACGGTCCTACGAGCAGTACTTC. Protein: CASSPPGTRSYEQYF. The variable domain in full, with the rest retrieved from reference TRBV18 and TRBJ2-7, is NAGVMQNPRHLVRRRGQEARLRCSPMKGHSHVYWYRQLPEEGLKFMVYLQKENIIDESGMPKERFSAEFPKEGPSILRIQQVVRGDSAAYFCASSPPGTRSYEQYFGPGTRLTVT.

The rearrangement joins TRBV6-6 to TRBJ1-2, with 10 bases identical to TRBD1. The trim removed 5 bases at V and 4 bases at J, leaving 19 bases unmatched. This CDR3 is 19 amino acids long. CDR1 and CDR2 (germline): MNHNY, SVGAGI (reference sequence). The CDR3 loop reads CASSPSGTGVFSKVYGYTF. The CDR3 DNA sequence: TGTGCCAGCAGTCCAAGTGGGACAGGGGTTTTTTCGAAGGTCTATGGCTACACCTTC.

The chain couples TRBV5-1 to TRBJ1-1; a possible D gene is TRBD1 (6 bases). CDR1 and CDR2 (germline): SGHRS, YFSETQ. CDR3 length: 15 amino acids. Trimming cost V 0 bases and J 4 bases, with 13 bases left between them. The CDR3 DNA sequence: TGCGCCAGCAGCTTGGAACAGGGCGCCGGCACTGAAGCTTTCTTT. It translates to CASSLEQGAGTEAFF. Using reference TRBV5-1 and TRBJ1-1 for the parts outside the CDR3, the full variable domain is KAGVTQTPRYLIKTRGQQVTLSCSPISGHRSVSWYQQTPGQGLQFLFEYFSETQRNKGNFPGRFSGRQFSNSRSEMNVSTLELGDSALYLCASSLEQGAGTEAFFGQGTRLTVV.

This sequence joins TRBV27 and TRBJ2-4; 7 bases agree with TRBD2. Trimming removed 8 bases from V and 9 bases from J; junction bases left unmatched: 13. This CDR3 has 14 amino acids. Per the germline V gene, CDR1 is MNHEY and CDR2 is SMNVEV (reference sequence). The CDR3 is CASRWRGTGGIQYF. CDR3 coding DNA: TGTGCCAGCCGGTGGCGGGGCACGGGGGGCATTCAGTACTTC.

The chain links TRBV10-3 to TRBJ2-1; 11 bases align to TRBD2. From germline, CDR1 is ENHRY and CDR2 SYGVKD. Trimming removed 3 bases from V and 5 bases from J; junction bases left unmatched: 0. This CDR3 has 14 residues. The CDR3 is CAISELAGDNEQFF. The CDR3 bases are TGTGCCATCAGTGAACTAGCGGGGGACAATGAGCAGTTCTTC.

The table lists this clone with a count of one. This chain uses TRBV5-4 with TRBJ2-3, with 8 nucleotides matching TRBD1. Trimming removed 0 bases from V and 4 bases from J; junction bases left unmatched: 1. CDR1 and CDR2 from the germline V gene are SGHNT and YYREEE (reference sequence). The CDR3 totals 14 residues. CDR3 in DNA: TGTGCCAGCAGCTTGGGCAGGGGGCCAGATACGCAGTATTTT. Translating gives CASSLGRGPDTQYF.

This chain uses TRBV4-2 with TRBJ1-3; 8 bases are shared with TRBD1. Germline CDR1 is LGHNA and CDR2 is YNFKEQ. The CDR3 runs 16 residues. J was trimmed by 8 bases and V by 0 bases; bases with no gene match: 9. The CDR3: CASSQDGQGNKDTIYF. The DNA for the CDR3 is TGTGCCAGCAGCCAAGATGGACAGGGTAATAAAGACACCATATATTTT.

This chain joins TRBV7-2 and TRBJ2-2, with D tentatively TRBD1 (5 bases). V was trimmed by 5 bases and J by 0 bases, leaving 10 bases between them. This CDR3 region has 15 residues. Per germline, CDR1 SGHTA and CDR2 FQGNSA. The CDR3 here is CASSADRANTGELFF. Here the CDR3 DNA reads TGTGCCAGCAGCGCCGACAGAGCGAACACCGGGGAGCTGTTTTTT.

This chain links TRBV25-1 with TRBJ1-4; perhaps TRBD1 as D (6 bases). The V gene lost 3 bases and the J gene lost 5 bases, with 16 bases spanning the gap. The germline V gene has CDR1 MGHDK and CDR2 SYGVNS. The CDR3 contains 16 residues. The CDR3 DNA is TGTGCCAGCAGTGATCCGTCCGGGACACTGAATGAAAAACTGTTTTTT. The encoded protein is CASSDPSGTLNEKLFF.

The chain combines TRBV7-2 with TRBJ1-5; a weak D match, TRBD1 (6 bases). From germline, CDR1 is SGHTA and CDR2 FQGNSA. The CDR3 extends over 17 amino acids. V was cut by 5 bases and J by 7 bases, with 24 bases left in between. The CDR3 sequence is CASSARGGTWDVQPQHF. In nucleotides, the CDR3 is TGTGCCAGCAGCGCTAGGGGGGGGACATGGGACGTACAGCCCCAGCATTTT.

V usage is TRBV12-5 and J usage is TRBJ2-7, with D tentatively TRBD1 (6 bases). V lost 6 bases to trimming and J lost 6 bases, with 12 bases between them. The CDR3 is 12 residues long. The germline V gene encodes CDR1 LGHNT and CDR2 FRNRAP. The CDR3 region is CASGPDSREQYF. In nucleotides, the CDR3 is TGTGCTAGTGGCCCGGACAGTCGCGAGCAGTACTTC.

The CDR3 loop is CASSRPGANEQFF. In nucleotides, the CDR3 is TGTGCCAGCAGTCGGCCGGGAGCAAATGAGCAGTTCTTC. The V call is TRBV12-3 or TRBV12-4, the J call TRBJ2-1; the D gene is possibly TRBD2 (6 bases). The CDR3 spans 13 residues. V gave up 5 bases and J gave up 7 bases, with 12 bases separating them.

V and J are TRBV2 and TRBJ2-3; possibly TRBD1 for D (6 bases). The CDR3 is 14 amino acids. Germline V CDR1 and CDR2: SNHLY, FYNNEI. V was cut by 6 bases and J by 6 bases, with 16 bases left in between. Here the CDR3 DNA reads TGTGCCAGCAGCCTGGGGGCCCAATGGGATACGCAGTATTTT. Amino acid sequence: CASSLGAQWDTQYF.

There are a few counts of this clone. The chain couples TRBV27 to TRBJ2-7; perhaps TRBD1 as D (5 bases). Per the germline V gene, CDR1 is MNHEY and CDR2 is SMNVEV (reference sequence). The CDR3 is made up of 14 amino acids. Trimming shortened V by 2 bases and J by 3 bases, and 11 bases separated the two germline ends. CDR3: CASSLGQGDYEQYF. CDR3 nucleotides: TGTGCCAGCAGTTTAGGACAAGGTGACTACGAGCAGTACTTC.

The chain recombines TRBV19 with TRBJ2-2, with a weak D call TRBD2 (6 bases). Germline CDR1 reads LNHDA; CDR2 reads SQIVND (reference sequence). V was pared by 9 bases and J by 5 bases, with 10 bases between. The CDR3 sequence is 12 residues long. For the CDR3, the DNA is TGTGCCAGCGTGGGGGGAACCGGGGAGCTGTTTTTT. It codes for CASVGGTGELFF.

This clone was found a few times. This sequence joins TRBV19 and TRBJ2-1, with TRBD1 matching over 10 bases. The CDR3 is 15 residues long. Germline values: CDR1 LNHDA, CDR2 SQIVND (reference sequence). Trimming at V came to 4 bases and at J to 5 bases, leaving 5 bases not matched to a gene. The CDR3 sequence is CASSTIGTGDNEQFF. For the CDR3, the DNA is TGTGCCAGTAGTACCATCGGGACAGGGGACAATGAGCAGTTCTTC.

V and J are TRBV7-2 and TRBJ2-3, with a tentative D call TRBD2 (7 bases). The germline V gene has CDR1 SGHTA and CDR2 FQGNSA. Trimming removed 6 bases from V and 5 bases from J, with 18 bases in between. The CDR3 has 15 amino acids. CDR3 sequence: CASSYTGGHGDTQYF. The CDR3 nucleotides are TGTGCCAGCAGTTATACGGGGGGCCATGGAGATACGCAGTATTTT.

The V and J genes are TRBV3-1 (or the pseudogene TRBV3-2) and TRBJ2-3, with 7 bases lining up with TRBD2. V shed 0 bases, J shed 0 bases, and the junction held 18 bases outside the gene matches. The CDR3 is made up of 21 amino acids. Per the germline V gene, CDR1 is LGHDT and CDR2 is YNNKEL (reference sequence). CDR3 loop: CASSQDFLGTLAATSTDTQYF. CDR3 bases: TGTGCCAGCAGCCAAGATTTTTTGGGGACCCTAGCGGCCACTAGCACAGATACGCAGTATTTT.

The CDR3 is CASSLAGTSGSTSSYEQYF. As DNA, the CDR3 is TGTGCCAGCAGCTTAGCCGGGACTAGCGGTTCCACGAGCTCCTACGAGCAGTACTTC. The V gene is TRBV7-2, the J gene TRBJ2-7, with TRBD2 matching over 11 bases. The CDR3 sequence is 19 residues long. CDR1 is SGHTA, CDR2 FQGNSA, per germline. The V and J ends lost 0 bases and 0 bases, in that order; junction bases with no gene match: 10. The variable domain in full, completed from reference TRBV7-2 and TRBJ2-7, reads GAGVSQSPSNKVTEKGKDVELRCDPISGHTALYWYRQSLGQGLEFLIYFQGNSAPDKSGLPSDRFSAERTGGSVSTLTIQRTQQEDSAVYLCASSLAGTSGSTSSYEQYFGPGTRLTVT.

The gene calls are TRBV19 and TRBJ1-4, with a tentative D call TRBD1 (5 bases). Germline assignment: CDR1 LNHDA and CDR2 SQIVND (reference sequence). The CDR3 is made up of 14 amino acids. The V end was cut by 4 bases, the J end by 2 bases, with 8 bases between. The CDR3, as DNA: TGTGCCAGTAGTAACCGGGGGACTAATGAAAAACTGTTTTTT. Encoded protein: CASSNRGTNEKLFF.

This clone was observed once. CDR3 in amino acids: CATSPGPGRGGPGELFF. The CDR3 bases are TGTGCCACCAGCCCTGGCCCCGGGCGGGGGGGCCCCGGGGAGCTGTTTTTT. The V gene is TRBV15, the J gene TRBJ2-2, with 9 bases that match TRBD2. V was pared by 5 bases and J by 6 bases, with 13 bases of the junction left unmatched. The germline V gene has CDR1 LNHNV and CDR2 YYDKDF (reference sequence). The length of the CDR3 is 17 residues. The full variable domain, with the rest looked up from reference TRBV15 and TRBJ2-2, is DAMVIQNPRYQVTQFGKPVTLSCSQTLNHNVMYWYQQKSSQAPKLLFHYYDKDFNNEADTPDNFQSRRPNTSFCFLDIRSPGLGDTAMYLCATSPGPGRGGPGELFFGEGSRLTVL.

The rearrangement joins TRBV12-3 or TRBV12-4 to TRBJ1-6, with D uncertain. CDR3 length: 11 residues. Trimming removed 5 bases at V and 8 bases at J, with 4 bases between. CDR3 protein: CASSRDSPLHF. CDR3 DNA sequence: TGTGCCAGCAGTCGCGATTCACCCCTCCACTTT.

This sequence joins TRBV5-1 and TRBJ2-7; D gene ambiguous. This CDR3 is 11 amino acids long. Trimming shortened V by 3 bases and J by 1 base, and 2 bases separated the two germline ends. Germline values: CDR1 SGHRS, CDR2 YFSETQ. CDR3: CASSSSYEQYF. In nucleotides, the CDR3 is TGCGCCAGCAGCTCTTCCTACGAGCAGTACTTC.

The chain joins TRBV10-2 to TRBJ2-7; TRBD2 matches at 10 bases. Per the germline V gene, CDR1 is WSHSY and CDR2 is SAAADI. The CDR3 totals 13 residues. With 10 bases clipped from V and 2 bases from J, the junction kept 5 bases outside the gene matches. In DNA form, the CDR3 reads TGCGCCACCAGCGGGGGGGTGACCTACGAGCAGTACTTC. It specifies CATSGGVTYEQYF.

This sequence joins TRBV30 and TRBJ1-4; D is possibly TRBD1 (6 bases). The CDR3 is 15 residues long. Germline V gives CDR1 GTSNPN, CDR2 SVGIG (reference sequence). V was trimmed by 2 bases and J by 7 bases, leaving 17 bases between them. The CDR3 loop is CAWSFTGRGSEKLFF. The CDR3 nucleotides are TGTGCCTGGAGTTTTACAGGGAGGGGTTCTGAAAAACTGTTTTTT.

The gene calls are TRBV6-4 and TRBJ2-3; TRBD2 is a possible D gene (7 bases). Deletions cut 0 bases from V and 2 bases from J, with 12 bases between. This CDR3 contains 16 residues. CDR1 and CDR2 from the germline V gene are MRHNA and SNTAGT. CDR3 sequence: CASSDSEGGATDTQYF. Here the CDR3 DNA reads TGTGCCAGCAGTGACTCTGAGGGGGGGGCCACAGATACGCAGTATTTT.

The chain joins TRBV4-1 to TRBJ2-3; 10 bases match TRBD2. CDR1 and CDR2 from the germline V gene are MGHRA and YSYEKL. J lost 1 base, V lost 4 bases, and 5 bases had no gene match. The CDR3 sequence is 16 residues long. CDR3 sequence reads: CASSRGLAQGTDTQYF. The CDR3 DNA reads TGCGCCAGCAGCCGGGGACTAGCGCAAGGCACAGATACGCAGTATTTT.

The chain joins TRBV2 to TRBJ2-2; a weak D match, TRBD1 (6 bases). Trimming cost V 6 bases and J 7 bases, with 15 bases left between them. Germline CDR1 and CDR2: SNHLY and FYNNEI. The CDR3 length is 14 residues. The chain's CDR3 is CASRGAGSDGELFF. The CDR3 bases are TGTGCCAGCAGGGGGGCAGGGTCGGACGGGGAGCTGTTTTTT.

The V call is TRBV24-1, the J call TRBJ2-3, with D perhaps matching TRBD1 (6 bases). The CDR3 runs 16 residues. Trimming shortened V by 2 bases and J by 0 bases, and 11 bases separated the two germline ends. Germline CDR1 reads KGHDR; CDR2 reads SFDVKD. The CDR3 is CATSDSRQGSTDTQYF. The CDR3 bases are TGTGCCACCAGTGATTCACGGCAGGGGAGCACAGATACGCAGTATTTT.